The 11 T cell receptor beta chains given below trace back to one sample, sequenced in a study of OX40 agonist ivuxolimab in advanced cancers. TCRdb's table, derived via immunoSEQ multiplex PCR, lists solely in-frame clones and lacks some. The table lists 30,000 to 35,000 clones, 70% to 85% of them singletons. Material: CD4+ or CD8+ T cells sorted from blood, obtained in a trial of the OX40 agonist ivuxolimab. The receptors stem from an adult with an advanced solid tumor such as melanoma, head and neck, liver or kidney cancer.

Note on this clone: Other DNA sequences in this sample translate to the same CDR3. DNA of the CDR3: TGTGCCAGCAGTTCACCGGACAGTAAGCGGTACGAGCAGTACTTC. It yields the protein CASSSPDSKRYEQYF. This chain uses TRBV28 with TRBJ2-7; a weak D match, TRBD1 (6 bases). The CDR3 is made up of 15 amino acids. V was shortened by 4 bases and J by 4 bases, with 17 bases between the two germline ends. The germline V gene has CDR1 MDHEN and CDR2 SYDVKM.

The chain has TRBV27 and TRBJ2-7, with D perhaps TRBD1 (5 bases). The CDR3 contains 17 residues. Germline CDR1 reads MNHEY; CDR2 reads SMNVEV (reference sequence). The germline V and J ends were trimmed by 2 bases and 4 bases, with 21 bases remaining between them. CDR3 residues: CASSLGLIGAVEYEQYF. CDR3 DNA: TGTGCCAGCAGTTTAGGTCTAATTGGGGCGGTGGAATACGAGCAGTACTTC.

The chain uses TRBV7-9 and TRBJ2-1; 9 bases align to TRBD2. There are 18 residues in the CDR3. Germline V lookup: CDR1 SEHNR, CDR2 FQNEAQ (reference sequence). V dropped 5 bases and J dropped 2; count of bases not matched to a gene: 13. The CDR3 region is CASSRRAGGQVAYNEQFF. The CDR3 DNA is TGTGCCAGCAGCCGCAGGGCGGGAGGGCAGGTTGCCTACAATGAGCAGTTCTTC.

The gene calls are TRBV7-8 and TRBJ2-1; D is unresolved. This CDR3 is 15 amino acids long. V lost 0 bases and J 4 bases, leaving 10 bases between the germline ends. CDR1 is SGHVS, CDR2 FQNEAQ, per germline. DNA for the CDR3: TGTGCCAGCAGCTTAGCGCAGGTCTTTTACAATGAGCAGTTCTTC. Translation: CASSLAQVFYNEQFF.

This rearrangement joins TRBV15 to TRBJ1-3, with D possibly TRBD1 on 6 matching bases. Germline-derived CDR1 and CDR2 are LNHNV and YYDKDF (reference sequence). This CDR3 is 14 amino acids long. The V end lost 9 bases, the J end lost 6 bases, and 18 bases lay between the germline ends. CDR3 coding DNA: TGTGCCACGCACAGGGCAGGGTACCAAAACACCATATATTTT. This codes for CATHRAGYQNTIYF.

Worth noting for this clone: It may be a read error: a sequence one base away is much more abundant. The J gene is TRBJ2-3, the V gene TRBV6-4; 10 bases fit TRBD2. Germline lookup yields CDR1 MRHNA and CDR2 SNTAGT. Germline trimming cut 2 bases from V and 2 bases from J; bases unmatched to any gene: 1. This CDR3 is built from 15 residues. CDR3 region: CASSDSGGATDTQYF. The CDR3 bases are TGTGCCAGCAGTGACAGCGGGGGGGCCACAGATACGCAGTATTTT.

This clone appeared a few times. The chain uses TRBV5-6 and TRBJ1-1; 8 nucleotides align to TRBD1. Germline assignment: CDR1 SGHDT and CDR2 YYEEEE. The CDR3 is 17 amino acids. Trimming at V came to 0 bases and at J to 4 bases, leaving 11 bases not matched to a gene. CDR3 loop: CASSLVAGGWQSTEAFF. The CDR3 DNA reads as TGTGCCAGCAGCTTGGTAGCAGGGGGCTGGCAGAGCACTGAAGCTTTCTTT.

The chain employs TRBV4-1 and TRBJ1-5; 7 nucleotides line up with TRBD1. In germline, CDR1 is MGHRA, CDR2 YSYEKL. The CDR3 covers 17 residues. V shed 0 bases, J shed 9 bases, and the junction held 14 bases outside the gene matches. The CDR3 DNA is TGCGCCAGCAGCCAAGATCCCCCAGGGGGGACTGATCGGCCCCAGCATTTT. This codes for CASSQDPPGGTDRPQHF.

V gene TRBV5-8 combines with J gene TRBJ2-7; perhaps TRBD2 as D (5 bases). This CDR3 has 15 amino acids. Germline V gene data show CDR1 as SGHTS and CDR2 as YDEGEE. V dropped 2 bases and J dropped 2 bases, with 14 bases sitting between them. The CDR3 reads CASSFNSGPTYEQYF. The CDR3 DNA reads as TGTGCCAGCAGCTTTAACAGCGGCCCTACCTACGAGCAGTACTTC.

The chain couples TRBV9 to TRBJ2-2; unclear D gene. Per the germline V gene, CDR1 is SGDLS and CDR2 is YYNGEE. The length of the CDR3 is 12 residues. Trimming pared 0 bases from V and 5 bases from J, leaving 2 bases between. CDR3 in DNA: TGTGCCAGCAGCGTAGTAACCGGGGAGCTGTTTTTT. Encoded protein: CASSVVTGELFF.

The genes are TRBV7-9 and TRBJ2-1; D possibly corresponds to TRBD2 (6 bases). The germline CDR1 and CDR2 sequences are SEHNR and FQNEAQ (reference sequence). The CDR3 is made up of 16 amino acids. With 3 bases removed from V and 1 base from J, the gap between germline ends came to 13 bases. The CDR3 loop reads CASSLEGISSYNEQFF. The CDR3 bases are TGTGCCAGCAGCTTGGAGGGGATATCTTCCTACAATGAGCAGTTCTTC.